A selection of T cell receptor beta chains follows, all from one sample in a study of cytomegalovirus exposure and HLA in healthy donors. Method: immunoSEQ multiplex PCR; TCRdb's copy keeps in-frame clones and lacks some. Of approximately 150,000 clones listed, approximately 80% were seen once; the top ten hold approximately 2.9%. The specimen sequenced was PBMCs. These TCRs come from a woman aged 40 to 49 in good health and CMV-seropositive. The CDR3 runs from the conserved cysteine through the conserved F or W. A D gene is named only where the DNA matches it firmly. Some rows mark clone size as missing; the rest say once, few, many or name a class of expanded clone.

DNA | CDR3 | V | D | J | size
TGTGCCAGCAGTTTTTACAGGGGCGATGAAAAACTGTTTTTT | CASSFYRGDEKLFF | TRBV27 | TRBD1 | TRBJ1-4 | few
TGTGCCAGCAGCTTGGAAGGGGGCTACGAGCAGTACTTC | CASSLEGGYEQYF | TRBV5-4 | NA | TRBJ2-7 | NA
TGTGCCAGCAGCGTAGACTCCCTCAAATCCTCTGGAAACACCATATATTTT | CASSVDSLKSSGNTIYF | TRBV9 | NA | TRBJ1-3 | NA
TGCAGCGTTCGCCGGAGGGAGTCGTCCACTGAAGCTTTCTTT | CSVRRRESSTEAFF | TRBV29-1 | NA | TRBJ1-1 | NA
TGTGCCAGCAGTTATGGTGACTATTCGAACCGCATTCAGTACTTC | CASSYGDYSNRIQYF | TRBV6-6 | NA | TRBJ2-4 | NA
TGTGCCTGGAATAGTGGCAGGCCCAGCTATGGCTACACCTTC | CAWNSGRPSYGYTF | TRBV30 | NA | TRBJ1-2 | few
TGCGCCAGCAGCCAAGATGGGGGGGGCCGGAAGGAAAAACTGTTTTTT | CASSQDGGGRKEKLFF | TRBV4-3 | NA | TRBJ1-4 | NA
TGTGCCGGAGACACAGGGGGCGAGACCCAGTACTTC | CAGDTGGETQYF | TRBV30 | TRBD1 | TRBJ2-5 | NA
TGTGCTAGTGGTCGGGACAGGGGAGGCACAGATACGCAGTATTTT | CASGRDRGGTDTQYF | TRBV12-5 | TRBD1 | TRBJ2-3 | NA
TGTGCCAGCCGTAGCGGGTTATCCGACAATGAGCAGTTCTTC | CASRSGLSDNEQFF | TRBV28 | TRBD2 | TRBJ2-1 | NA
TGTGCCAGTAGTATGGACAGGGGTTCCTACAATGAGCAGTTCTTC | CASSMDRGSYNEQFF | TRBV19 | TRBD1 | TRBJ2-1 | NA
TGTGCCAGCAGTTTAGGACAGAACCGCAATCAGCCCCAGCATTTT | CASSLGQNRNQPQHF | TRBV7-2 | NA | TRBJ1-5 | NA
TGTGCCAGAAGTCCTAATTTCGGGGACAGGTTTAATTCACCCCTCCACTTT | CARSPNFGDRFNSPLHF | TRBV5-3 | TRBD1 | TRBJ1-6 | NA
TGTGCCAGCAGTCCCTCGACAGTCTCTGGGGCCAACGTCCTGACTTTC | CASSPSTVSGANVLTF | TRBV28 | NA | TRBJ2-6 | once
TGTGCCAGCAGTTACTCGGACAGTTCCTACGAGCAGTACTTC | CASSYSDSSYEQYF | TRBV6-5 | NA | TRBJ2-7 | NA
TGCGCCAGCAGCCTTCAAGGGGCGGGGACTAAGGAGACCCAGTACTTC | CASSLQGAGTKETQYF | TRBV4-1 | TRBD2 | TRBJ2-5 | NA
TGTGCCAGCAGTTCGCGGACATCTTATGGCTACACCTTC | CASSSRTSYGYTF | TRBV27 | NA | TRBJ1-2 | NA
TGTGCCAGTAGTATTAGGACAGGTTACGAGCAGTACTTC | CASSIRTGYEQYF | TRBV19 | TRBD1 | TRBJ2-7 | NA
TGTGCCTGGAGCCGGTCCGGACGGACAGATTTTCAGCCCCAGCATTTT | CAWSRSGRTDFQPQHF | TRBV30 | NA | TRBJ1-5 | NA
TGTGCCAGCAGCCGACAGGGACCTAGCTATGGCTACACCTTC | CASSRQGPSYGYTF | TRBV7-2 | TRBD1 | TRBJ1-2 | NA
TGTGCCAGCAGCGTCGACAGCTCTAGCACAGATACGCAGTATTTT | CASSVDSSSTDTQYF | TRBV7-2 | NA | TRBJ2-3 | few
TGTGCCAGCAGCGTAGGAGCCACCGGGGAGCTGTTTTTT | CASSVGATGELFF | TRBV9 | NA | TRBJ2-2 | NA
TGCGCCAGCAGCCCTGCCACCGGGACTGCGTTATCCTACAATGAGCAGTTCTTC | CASSPATGTALSYNEQFF | TRBV5-1 | NA | TRBJ2-1 | NA
TGTGCCAGCAGTTACTCGACGAGAGGGGGATCCTACGAGCAGTACTTC | CASSYSTRGGSYEQYF | TRBV6-5 | NA | TRBJ2-7 | many
TGTGCCAGCACTAGCCCCAGGGGCTACACAGATACGCAGTATTTT | CASTSPRGYTDTQYF | TRBV28 | NA | TRBJ2-3 | NA
TGTGCCAGCAGCCCCCTCACGGGGGGTAAGTACGAGCAGTACTTC | CASSPLTGGKYEQYF | TRBV6-6 | TRBD2 | TRBJ2-7 | NA
TGTGCCAGCAGCTTGGCCCCTAGCGGGGGCCAAGAGACCCAGTACTTC | CASSLAPSGGQETQYF | TRBV5-4 | TRBD2 | TRBJ2-5 | once
TGTGCCAGCAGCGCCCGACTAGCGGGGGGGTTCACAGATACGCAGTATTTT | CASSARLAGGFTDTQYF | TRBV7-9 | TRBD2 | TRBJ2-3 | NA
TGTGCCAGTAGCGACGTACTAGCGGGGGGGCGAGATACGCAGTATTTT | CASSDVLAGGRDTQYF | TRBV19 | TRBD2 | TRBJ2-3 | NA
TGTGCCAGCAGCTTCGGCCCCCCGGGGCCCCAGCATTTT | CASSFGPPGPQHF | TRBV11-2 | NA | TRBJ1-5 | NA
TGTGCCAGCAGGGACCCAGGGCGCGAGCAGTACTTC | CASRDPGREQYF | TRBV2 | NA | TRBJ2-7 | few
TGTGCCAGCTCACCGGGTCCGACAGACCTCTATGGCTACACCTTC | CASSPGPTDLYGYTF | TRBV18 | NA | TRBJ1-2 | NA
TGTGCCAGCACGGGACTGAGCTCCTACGAGCAGTACTTC | CASTGLSSYEQYF | TRBV25-1 | NA | TRBJ2-7 | NA
TGCGCCAGCAGCCCCGGACAGGGCAATCAGCCCCAGCATTTT | CASSPGQGNQPQHF | TRBV5-1 | TRBD1 | TRBJ1-5 | NA
TGTGCCAGCAGCCAAGAAAGGGGCAGGAAACTGTTTTTT | CASSQERGRKLFF | TRBV4-2 | NA | TRBJ1-4 | few
TGCGCCAGCAGTCGGAGGGGACAGGGGCAGAATCCCTACGAGCAGTACTTC | CASSRRGQGQNPYEQYF | TRBV23-1 | TRBD1 | TRBJ2-7 | NA
TGCGCCAGCAGCCAAGATAGGAACAGGGTATACGAGCAGTACTTC | CASSQDRNRVYEQYF | TRBV4-3 | NA | TRBJ2-7 | NA
TGCAGCATAAGGGAGTCAGATACGCAGTATTTT | CSIRESDTQYF | TRBV29-1 | NA | TRBJ2-3 | NA
TGTGCCAGCAGCTTTGGGACAGGGGATCCCGAGCAGTACTTC | CASSFGTGDPEQYF | TRBV7-8 | TRBD1 | TRBJ2-7 | NA
TGTGCCAGTAGTAGGACAGGGCTTTTCGGCTACACCTTC | CASSRTGLFGYTF | TRBV19 | TRBD1 | TRBJ1-2 | NA
TGTGCCAGCAGCCGCCTAGCGGGAGCTGGAGATACGCAGTATTTT | CASSRLAGAGDTQYF | TRBV7-7 | TRBD2 | TRBJ2-3 | NA
TGTGCCAGCAGTTTAGAAGGCAGGAATGGCTACACCTTC | CASSLEGRNGYTF | TRBV28 | NA | TRBJ1-2 | NA
TGTGCCAGCACTCGGACAGAGGGAAACACCATATATTTT | CASTRTEGNTIYF | TRBV6-1 | NA | TRBJ1-3 | NA
TGTGCCAGAGTGCGGGAGCAGTACTTC | CARVREQYF | TRBV6-4 | NA | TRBJ2-7 | NA
TGTGCCAGCAGGAGCGCCAGCTACAATGAGCAGTTCTTC | CASRSASYNEQFF | TRBV27 | NA | TRBJ2-1 | few
TGTGCCAGCAGCTTGGGGCAGGGCTATCAGCCCCAGCATTTT | CASSLGQGYQPQHF | TRBV5-8 | NA | TRBJ1-5 | NA
TGTGCCAGCAGCGGATCGGGACTAGCGGTCTCCTACGAGCAGTACTTC | CASSGSGLAVSYEQYF | TRBV7-7 | TRBD2 | TRBJ2-7 | many
TGTGCCAGCAGCTCCTCCGGGAGCGGGGGGACCCAGTACTTC | CASSSSGSGGTQYF | TRBV7-2 | TRBD2 | TRBJ2-5 | NA